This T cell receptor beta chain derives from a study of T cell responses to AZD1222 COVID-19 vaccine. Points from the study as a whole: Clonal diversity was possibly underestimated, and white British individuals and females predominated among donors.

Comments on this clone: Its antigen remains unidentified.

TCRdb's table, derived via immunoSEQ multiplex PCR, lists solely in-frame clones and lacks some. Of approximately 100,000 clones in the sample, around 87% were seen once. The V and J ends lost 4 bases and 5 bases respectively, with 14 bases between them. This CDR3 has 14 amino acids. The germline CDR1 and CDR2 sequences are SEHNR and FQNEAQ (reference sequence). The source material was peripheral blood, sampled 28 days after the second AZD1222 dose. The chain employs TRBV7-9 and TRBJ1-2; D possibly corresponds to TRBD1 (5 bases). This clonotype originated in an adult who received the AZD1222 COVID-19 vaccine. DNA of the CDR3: TGTGCCAGCAGCTCAGAGGGGCTGAGGTATGGCTACACCTTC. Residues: CASSSEGLRYGYTF.